The 14 T cell receptor beta chains presented below share a single source sample, sequenced in a study of blood T cell repertoires in COVID-19. TCRdb keeps only in-frame clones here, not all; method: immunoSEQ multiplex PCR. The table includes approximately 50,000 clones, around nine tenths detected once. The material sequenced was peripheral blood. These receptors all stem from a man aged 45-60 years with active COVID-19.

The rearrangement joins TRBV30 to TRBJ1-1; D is unresolved. CDR3 length: 12 residues. CDR1 is GTSNPN and CDR2 is SVGIG in the germline V gene (reference sequence). Trimming cost V 5 bases and J 4 bases, with 11 bases left between them. In nucleotides, the CDR3 is TGTGCCTGGGCCTTCGGAGTCACTGAAGCTTTCTTT. It encodes CAWAFGVTEAFF.

The chain employs TRBV6-5 and TRBJ2-5, with D possibly matching TRBD2 (5 bases). With 10 bases removed from V and 5 bases from J, the gap between germline ends came to 11 bases. The CDR3 runs 11 residues. Germline V lookup: CDR1 MNHEY, CDR2 SVGAGI. The CDR3 sequence is CATRRGETQYF. In nucleotides, the CDR3 is TGTGCCACGCGTAGAGGGGAGACCCAGTACTTC.

V gene TRBV9 combines with J gene TRBJ2-7; 13 bases match TRBD2. The ends lost 0 bases at V and 0 bases at J; junction bases unmatched: 6. From germline, CDR1 is SGDLS and CDR2 YYNGEE. The CDR3 loop spans 18 amino acids. CDR3 DNA sequence: TGTGCCAGCAGCGTAGGACTAGCGGGAGGCGTAAGCTCCTACGAGCAGTACTTC. It encodes CASSVGLAGGVSSYEQYF. Based on the CDR3 plus reference TRBV9 and TRBJ2-7, the full variable domain is DSGVTQTPKHLITATGQRVTLRCSPRSGDLSVYWYQQSLDQGLQFLIQYYNGEERAKGNILERFSAQQFPDLHSELNLSSLELGDSALYFCASSVGLAGGVSSYEQYFGPGTRLTVT.

This chain connects TRBV3-1 (or the pseudogene TRBV3-2) to TRBJ1-1; 8 positions match TRBD1. The CDR3 covers 16 residues. V lost 4 bases to trimming and J lost 6 bases; unmatched junction nucleotides: 13. Germline V CDR1 and CDR2: LGHDT, YNNKEL (reference sequence). CDR3 DNA sequence: TGTGCCAGCAGCCCCGGGACGACAGGGGCCCGAGCTGAAGCTTTCTTT. Translated: CASSPGTTGARAEAFF.

The chain links TRBV10-3 to TRBJ1-5, with a possible D match to TRBD1 (5 bases). CDR1 and CDR2 (germline): ENHRY, SYGVKD. Trimming took off 1 base at V and 4 bases at J, with 8 bases between the two ends. The CDR3 is 14 amino acids. The CDR3 spells CAISEYGGNQPQHF. In DNA form, the CDR3 reads TGTGCCATCAGTGAGTATGGGGGGAATCAGCCCCAGCATTTT.

This chain links TRBV6-1 with TRBJ1-1; a possible D gene is TRBD1 (5 bases). Germline lookup yields CDR1 MNHNS and CDR2 SASEGT. The ends were cut back, 1 base at V and 9 bases at J, with 9 bases in the middle. The CDR3 has 12 amino acids. CDR3 sequence reads: CASSEGRGKAFF. The CDR3 DNA reads TGTGCCAGCAGTGAAGGGAGGGGTAAAGCTTTCTTT.

This chain links TRBV28 with TRBJ1-3; D is unresolved. V gave up 11 bases and J gave up 3 bases, with 11 bases separating them. There are 12 residues in the CDR3. Germline V gene sequence: CDR1 MDHEN, CDR2 SYDVKM. The CDR3 loop is CASHSNGNTIYF. DNA for the CDR3: TGTGCCTCGCATAGTAATGGAAACACCATATATTTT.

V is TRBV19 and J is TRBJ1-2, with D perhaps matching TRBD1 (6 bases). Germline CDR1 and CDR2: LNHDA and SQIVND (reference sequence). With 0 bases removed from V and 7 bases from J, the gap between germline ends came to 12 bases. The CDR3 covers 14 residues. The CDR3 DNA is TGTGCCAGTAGTATAGATCGGACAGTCCGTGGCTACACCTTC. Encoded protein: CASSIDRTVRGYTF.

A single count supports this clone. The chain is built from TRBV10-3 and TRBJ2-5; TRBD2 matches at 11 bases. Germline V lookup: CDR1 ENHRY, CDR2 SYGVKD. CDR3 size: 15 residues. J was trimmed by 1 base and V by 4 bases; bases with no gene match: 2. The CDR3 coding sequence is TGTGCCATCAGTGCCGGGACTAGCGGCCAAGAGACCCAGTACTTC. The encoded protein is CAISAGTSGQETQYF.

V gene TRBV9 combines with J gene TRBJ2-5; maybe TRBD2 (5 bases). Deletions cut 0 bases from V and 5 bases from J, with 8 bases between. The CDR3 loop spans 13 amino acids. Germline V gives CDR1 SGDLS, CDR2 YYNGEE. CDR3 sequence: CASSVGTRETQYF. CDR3 bases: TGTGCCAGCAGCGTAGGCACTAGGGAGACCCAGTACTTC.

The chain couples TRBV5-1 to TRBJ1-3; the D is unclear. This CDR3 comprises 14 residues. V dropped 0 bases and J dropped 0 bases, with 4 bases sitting between them. Germline V gene lookup returns CDR1 SGHRS and CDR2 YFSETQ. DNA of the CDR3: TGCGCCAGCAGCTTGGGGAGCTCTGGAAACACCATATATTTT. It translates to CASSLGSSGNTIYF.

The genes are TRBV12-3 or TRBV12-4 and TRBJ2-7; D is undetermined. Trimming removed 8 bases at V and 0 bases at J, with 11 bases between. There are 13 residues in the CDR3. The CDR3 is CASRQASSYEQYF. CDR3 DNA: TGTGCCAGCCGGCAGGCGAGCTCCTACGAGCAGTACTTC.

The sample holds a few counts of this clone. The chain uses TRBV29-1 and TRBJ1-3; D unresolved. Trimming took 4 bases from V and 0 from J, leaving 4 bases between them. Germline V lookup: CDR1 SQVTM, CDR2 ANQGSEA. The CDR3 length is 12 residues. CDR3 sequence: CSVVYSGNTIYF. As DNA, the CDR3 is TGCAGCGTTGTATACTCTGGAAACACCATATATTTT.

The chain recombines TRBV5-1 with TRBJ2-3, with D tentatively TRBD2 (5 bases). V was cut by 4 bases and J by 5 bases, with 20 bases left in between. Germline loops: CDR1 SGHRS, CDR2 YFSETQ. This CDR3 is built from 16 residues. DNA for the CDR3: TGCGCCAGCAGCCCCTCACTAGTAGAAATAATAGATACGCAGTATTTT. It specifies CASSPSLVEIIDTQYF.